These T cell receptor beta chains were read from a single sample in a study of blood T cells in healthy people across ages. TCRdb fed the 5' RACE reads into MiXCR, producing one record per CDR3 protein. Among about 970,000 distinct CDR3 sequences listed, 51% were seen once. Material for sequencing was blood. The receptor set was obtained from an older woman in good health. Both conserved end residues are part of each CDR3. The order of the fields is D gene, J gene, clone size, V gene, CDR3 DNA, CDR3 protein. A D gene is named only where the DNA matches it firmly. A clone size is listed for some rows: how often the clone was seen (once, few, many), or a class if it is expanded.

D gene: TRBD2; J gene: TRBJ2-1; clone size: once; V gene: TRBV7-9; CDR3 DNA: TGTGCCAGCAGCTTAGGGGAGCGGGAGGGCTCCTACAATGAGCAGTTCTTC; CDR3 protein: CASSLGEREGSYNEQFF
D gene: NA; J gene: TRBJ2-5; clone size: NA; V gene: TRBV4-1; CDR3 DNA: TGCGCCAGCAGCTACGGACTAAGCGGAGAGACCCAGTACTTC; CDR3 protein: CASSYGLSGETQYF
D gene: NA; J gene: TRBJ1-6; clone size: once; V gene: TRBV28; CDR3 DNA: TGTGCCAGCAGTTCTAGGGGTTCACCCCTCCACTTT; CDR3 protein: CASSSRGSPLHF
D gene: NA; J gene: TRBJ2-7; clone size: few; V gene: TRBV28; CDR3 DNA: TGTGCCAGCAAATTATCGGGTAGTGGATACGAGCAGTACTTC; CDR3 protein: CASKLSGSGYEQYF
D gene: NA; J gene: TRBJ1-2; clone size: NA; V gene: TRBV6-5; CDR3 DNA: TGTGCCAGCAGTTACTCCGGCGGCGAAGGCCTCGATGGCTACACCTTC; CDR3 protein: CASSYSGGEGLDGYTF
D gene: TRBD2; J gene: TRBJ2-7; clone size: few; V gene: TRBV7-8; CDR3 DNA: TGTGCCAGCAGCTTCGGGCCGACTAGCGGGGACGAGCAGTACTTC; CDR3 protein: CASSFGPTSGDEQYF
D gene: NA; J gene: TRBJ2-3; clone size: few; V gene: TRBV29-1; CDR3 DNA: TGCAGCCTTTCCCTTTTTATTGAGTCAGATACGCAGTATTTT; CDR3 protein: CSLSLFIESDTQYF
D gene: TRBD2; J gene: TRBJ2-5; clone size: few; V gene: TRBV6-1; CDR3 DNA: TGTGCCAGCACCGGGACGGGGAGGGGAGAGACCCAGTACTTC; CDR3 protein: CASTGTGRGETQYF
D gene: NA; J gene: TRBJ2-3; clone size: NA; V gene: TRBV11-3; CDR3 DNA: TGTGCCAGCAGCTTCAGGGGGGCGTACGATACGCAGTATTTT; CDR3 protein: CASSFRGAYDTQYF
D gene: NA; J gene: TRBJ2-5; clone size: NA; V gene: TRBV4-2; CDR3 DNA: TGTGCCAGCAGCCAAGCCCGGGACGATCTGTACCAAGAGACCCAGTACTTC; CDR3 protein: CASSQARDDLYQETQYF
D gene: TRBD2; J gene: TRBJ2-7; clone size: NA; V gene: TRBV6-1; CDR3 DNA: TGTGCCAGCAGTGAAGCGCTTCTGTTCAACCGACTAGCGGGATCCTACGAGCAGTACTTC; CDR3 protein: CASSEALLFNRLAGSYEQYF
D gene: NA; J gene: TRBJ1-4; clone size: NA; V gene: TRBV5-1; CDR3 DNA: TGCGCCAGCAGCTTGGAAGCGCGGGGAGGAGAAGGAAAACTGTTTTTT; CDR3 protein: CASSLEARGGEGKLFF
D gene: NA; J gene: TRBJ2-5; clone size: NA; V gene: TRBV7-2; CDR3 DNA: TGTGCCAGCACCTCAACGGTCCCACAAGAGACCCAGTACTTC; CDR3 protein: CASTSTVPQETQYF
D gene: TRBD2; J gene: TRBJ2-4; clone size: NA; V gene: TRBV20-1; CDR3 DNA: TGCAGTGCCCTCGCTGGAGAAGCCGGGGGAGGGCAGTACTTC; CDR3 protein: CSALAGEAGGGQYF
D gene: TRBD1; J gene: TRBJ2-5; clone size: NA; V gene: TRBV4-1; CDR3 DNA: TGCGCCAGCAGCCAACACAGACAGGGCCAAGAGACCCAGTACTTC; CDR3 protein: CASSQHRQGQETQYF
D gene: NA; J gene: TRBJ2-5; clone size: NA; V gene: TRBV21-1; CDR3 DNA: TGTACCAGCAGCAAGGTTCCTAGTTGTGGTCAAGAGACCCAGTACTTC; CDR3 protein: CTSSKVPSCGQETQYF
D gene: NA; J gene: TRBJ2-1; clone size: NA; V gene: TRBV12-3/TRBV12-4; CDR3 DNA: TGTGCCAGCGTGAGCCGGACCCCTCTTTACAATGAGCAGTTCTTC; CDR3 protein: CASVSRTPLYNEQFF
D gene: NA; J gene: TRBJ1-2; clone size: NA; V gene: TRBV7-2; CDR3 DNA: TGTGCCAGCGGCTTACGAGGGTTTGATGGCTACACCTTC; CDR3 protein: CASGLRGFDGYTF
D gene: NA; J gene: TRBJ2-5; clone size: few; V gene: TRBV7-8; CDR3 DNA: TGTGCCAGCAGCTTAGCGGAGGGGCTTAAAGAGACCCAGTACTTC; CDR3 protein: CASSLAEGLKETQYF
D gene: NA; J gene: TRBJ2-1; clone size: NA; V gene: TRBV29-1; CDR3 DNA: TGCAGCGTTGAACCTCCGGACAGTTACAATGAGCAGTTCTTC; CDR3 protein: CSVEPPDSYNEQFF
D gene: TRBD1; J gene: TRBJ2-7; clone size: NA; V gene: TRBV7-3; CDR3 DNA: TGTGCCAGCAGCACAAGCGGGACAGGGGCTCTCCACGAGCAGTACTTC; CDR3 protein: CASSTSGTGALHEQYF
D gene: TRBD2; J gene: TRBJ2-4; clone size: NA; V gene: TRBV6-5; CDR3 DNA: TGTGCCAGCAGTCCGATTGGACTAGCGGTTCTGTACTTC; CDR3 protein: CASSPIGLAVLYF
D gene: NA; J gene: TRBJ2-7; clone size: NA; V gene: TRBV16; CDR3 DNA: TGTGCCAGCAGCCACGACGGAGTCTACGAGCAGTACTTC; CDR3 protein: CASSHDGVYEQYF
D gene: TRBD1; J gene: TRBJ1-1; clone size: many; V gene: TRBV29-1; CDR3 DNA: TGCAGCGCTTCACAGGGGACGATGAACACTGAAGCTTTCTTT; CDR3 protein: CSASQGTMNTEAFF
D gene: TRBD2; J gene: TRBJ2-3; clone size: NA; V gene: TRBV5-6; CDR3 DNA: TGTGCCAGCAATGGGGAGGGCCGCACAGATACGCAGTATTTT; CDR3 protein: CASNGEGRTDTQYF
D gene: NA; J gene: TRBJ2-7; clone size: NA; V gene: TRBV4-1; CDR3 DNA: TGCACCAGCAGCCCCCAGGTCCGGGCCTACGAGCAGTACTTC; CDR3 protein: CTSSPQVRAYEQYF
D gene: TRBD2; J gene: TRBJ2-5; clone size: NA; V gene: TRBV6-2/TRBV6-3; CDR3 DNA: TGTGCCAGCAGACAGACTAGCGTAGAGACCCAGTACTTC; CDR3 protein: CASRQTSVETQYF
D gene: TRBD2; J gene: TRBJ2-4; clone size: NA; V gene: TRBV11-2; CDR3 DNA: TGTGCCAGCAGCTTAGGGACTAGCGGGAAACAGTACTTC; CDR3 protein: CASSLGTSGKQYF
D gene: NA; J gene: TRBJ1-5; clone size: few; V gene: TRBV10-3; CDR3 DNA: TGTGCCATCAGTGAGGACAGCGATCAGCCCCAGCATTTT; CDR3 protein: CAISEDSDQPQHF
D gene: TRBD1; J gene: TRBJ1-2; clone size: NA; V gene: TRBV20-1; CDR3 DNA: TGCAGTGCTAGTTCCGGGACAGGGGGGCGGGGGCACTATGGCTACACCTTC; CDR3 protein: CSASSGTGGRGHYGYTF
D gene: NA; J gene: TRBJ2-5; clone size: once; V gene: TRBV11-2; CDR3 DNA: TGTGCCAGCAGCTCTACACTCGCAAAGGAGACCCAGTACTTC; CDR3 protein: CASSSTLAKETQYF
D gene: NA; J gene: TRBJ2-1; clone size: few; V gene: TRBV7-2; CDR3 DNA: TGTGCCAGCAGCTCAAACAGGGCGGGGTACAATGAGCAGTTCTTC; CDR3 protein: CASSSNRAGYNEQFF
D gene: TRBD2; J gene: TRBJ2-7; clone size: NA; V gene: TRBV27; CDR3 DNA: TGTGCCAGCACGCGGGTAGGGACTAGCGGGCTAAGCTCCTACGAGCAGTACTTC; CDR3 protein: CASTRVGTSGLSSYEQYF
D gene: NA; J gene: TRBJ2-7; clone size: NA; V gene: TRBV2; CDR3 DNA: TGTGCCAGCAGTGAAGTTAATTCTCGGTGGGAGCAGTACTTC; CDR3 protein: CASSEVNSRWEQYF
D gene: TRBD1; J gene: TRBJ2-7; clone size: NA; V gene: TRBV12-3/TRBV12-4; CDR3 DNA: TGTGCCAGCACCTTACTGACAGGGGGACGACGCGAGCAGTACTTC; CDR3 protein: CASTLLTGGRREQYF
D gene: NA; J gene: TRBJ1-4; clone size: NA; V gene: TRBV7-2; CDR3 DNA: TGTGCCAGCAGCTTAGTTCGGGGGGCGAATGAAAAACTGTTTTTT; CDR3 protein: CASSLVRGANEKLFF
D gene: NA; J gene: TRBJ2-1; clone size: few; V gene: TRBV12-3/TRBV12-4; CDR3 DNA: TGTGCCAGCAGGCCGGGACTCCCACACAATGAGCAGTTCTTC; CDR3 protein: CASRPGLPHNEQFF
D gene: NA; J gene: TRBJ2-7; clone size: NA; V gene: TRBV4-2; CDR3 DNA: TGTGCCAGCAGCCAAATGGATTCCGAGACAGGTCGGTCCTACGAGCAGTACTTT; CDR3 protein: CASSQMDSETGRSYEQYF
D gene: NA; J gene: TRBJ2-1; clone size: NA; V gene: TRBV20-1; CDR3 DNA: TGCAGTGCTAGAGATCCCTGGACTAACACCTACAATGAGCAGTTCTTC; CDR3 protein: CSARDPWTNTYNEQFF
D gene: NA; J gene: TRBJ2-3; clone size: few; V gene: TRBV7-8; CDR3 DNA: TGTGCCAGCAGCTTCGATTCAGATACGCAGTATTTT; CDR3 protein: CASSFDSDTQYF
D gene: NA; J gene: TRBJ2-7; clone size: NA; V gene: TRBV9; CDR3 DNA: TGTGCCAGCAGCGCTGGTCCCGAGGAGTACGAGCAGTACTTC; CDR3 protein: CASSAGPEEYEQYF
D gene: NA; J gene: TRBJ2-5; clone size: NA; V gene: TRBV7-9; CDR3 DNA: TGTGCCAGCAGCTTCCCCGTCGGGACCCAGTACTTC; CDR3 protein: CASSFPVGTQYF
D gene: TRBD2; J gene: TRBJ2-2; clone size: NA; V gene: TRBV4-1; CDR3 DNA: TGCGCCAGCAGCATAGCGGGAGGGTACACCGGGGAGCTGTTTTTT; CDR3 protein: CASSIAGGYTGELFF
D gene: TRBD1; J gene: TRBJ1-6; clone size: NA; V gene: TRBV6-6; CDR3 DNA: TGTGCCAGCAGTTACCGGACAGGGGATTCACCCCTCCACTTT; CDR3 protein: CASSYRTGDSPLHF
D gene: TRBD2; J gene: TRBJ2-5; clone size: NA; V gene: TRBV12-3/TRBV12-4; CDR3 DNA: TGTGCCAGCAGCCCCGGCGGGGGGGCGAGGACCCAGTACTTC; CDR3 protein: CASSPGGGARTQYF
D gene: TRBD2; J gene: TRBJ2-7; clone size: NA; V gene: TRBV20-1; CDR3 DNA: TGCAGTGGGGTAGCGGGAGGCCCCTACAATGAGCAGTACTTC; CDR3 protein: CSGVAGGPYNEQYF
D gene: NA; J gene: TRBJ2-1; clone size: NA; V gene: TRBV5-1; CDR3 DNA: TGCGCCAGCAGCTTGGCCGTGACAAACTCCTACAATGAGCAGTTCTTC; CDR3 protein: CASSLAVTNSYNEQFF
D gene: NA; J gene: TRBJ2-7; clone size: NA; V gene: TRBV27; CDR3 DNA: TGTGCCAGCGCCCCCGCAACCGGGACGTCCGCCGAGCAGTACTTC; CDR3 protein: CASAPATGTSAEQYF
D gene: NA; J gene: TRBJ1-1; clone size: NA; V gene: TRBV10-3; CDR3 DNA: TGTGCCATCAGTGAGAGTCTCACGCTAGGGACTGAAGCTTTCTTT; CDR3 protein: CAISESLTLGTEAFF
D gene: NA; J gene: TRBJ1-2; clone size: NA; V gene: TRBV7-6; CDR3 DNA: TGTGCCAGCAGCCCCCAAAGTGGACTAGATGGCTACACCTTC; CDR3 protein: CASSPQSGLDGYTF
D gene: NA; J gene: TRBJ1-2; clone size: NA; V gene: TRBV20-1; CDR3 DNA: TGCAGTGCTATAGCTGGGTGGATGGGGTATGGCTACACCTTC; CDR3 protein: CSAIAGWMGYGYTF
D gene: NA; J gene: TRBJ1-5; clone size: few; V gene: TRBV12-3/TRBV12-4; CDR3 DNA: TGTGCCAGCAGTTTGGTGGCAGGCCAGGGGTATAGCAATCAGCCCCAGCATTTT; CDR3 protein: CASSLVAGQGYSNQPQHF
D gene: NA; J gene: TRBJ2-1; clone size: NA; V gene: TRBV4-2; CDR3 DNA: TGTGCCAGCAGCCAAGATTTTTCAAATTTCGAGCAGTTCTTC; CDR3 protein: CASSQDFSNFEQFF
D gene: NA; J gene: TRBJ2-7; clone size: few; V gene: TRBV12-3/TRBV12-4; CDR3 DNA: TGTGCCAGCAGAATCACAGGGACACAAGACTACGAGCAGTACTTC; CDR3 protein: CASRITGTQDYEQYF
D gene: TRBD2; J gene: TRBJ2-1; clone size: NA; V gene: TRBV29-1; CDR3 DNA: TGCAGCGTTGTGGGCGGGAGGGCCTACAATGAGCAGTTCTTC; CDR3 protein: CSVVGGRAYNEQFF